This TCR beta chain is from a study of cytomegalovirus exposure and HLA in healthy donors. Study-level points and caveats: Later analysis reportedly placed an Asian-associated ancestry cluster below the roughly 700-donor mean in N-insertions. A later analysis linked 15,000 to 20,000 TCR beta sequences to HLA alleles at 0.05 false discovery rate.

Points on this clone: What it binds is unknown.

In the PCR, 60 Vbeta and 13 Jbeta primers were used. Measured with immunoSEQ multiplex PCR; TCRdb has only the in-frame clones, and not every one. The data contain about 80,000 clones, over 70% of them singletons. The donors gave bone marrow, and they were healthy. Germline CDR1 is LNHDA and CDR2 is SQIVND (reference sequence). Trimming removed 5 bases at V and 3 bases at J, with 10 bases between. This CDR3 region has 13 residues. The sequencing input was PBMCs. V usage is TRBV19 and J usage is TRBJ1-2; D gene uncertain. This TCR derives from a man in his fifties in good health and CMV-seropositive. The CDR3 coding sequence is TGTGCCAGTAGTCACGGGTCTCACTATGGCTACACCTTC. This sequence encodes CASSHGSHYGYTF.